The 21 T cell receptor beta chains reported below all come from one sample, sequenced in a study of vaccination effects on CD4 cells after COVID-19. These receptors have no identified antigens. Clones were sequenced by immunoSEQ multiplex PCR, and TCRdb holds only the in-frame ones, with some missing. In the table there are 55,000 to 80,000 clones, 75% to 85% of which are singletons. Antigen-specific CD4+ T cells expanded by the ViraFEST assay with viral peptide pools were then sequenced. When more than 9 days of culture had elapsed, CD4+ T cells were isolated. Recipients of the vaccine had no prior SARS-CoV-2 infection and negative nucleocapsid antibodies. The starting material was CD4+ T cells from PBMCs cultured with SARS-CoV-2 spike peptides, obtained before COVID-19 vaccination. The receptor source for this set is a human donor who received a COVID-19 vaccine.

The gene calls are TRBV4-1 and TRBJ2-7; 7 bases agree with TRBD1. Trimming removed 1 base from V and 0 bases from J; junction bases left unmatched: 15. Germline V CDR1 and CDR2: MGHRA, YSYEKL. The CDR3 covers 19 residues. The CDR3 nucleotides are TGCGCCAGCAGCCAAGTGGCCTTTTTGGGACAGCATTTCTCCTACGAGCAGTACGTC. Protein sequence: CASSQVAFLGQHFSYEQYV.

The chain uses TRBV7-9 and TRBJ2-5, with D possibly TRBD1 on 6 matching bases. Germline CDR1 reads SEHNR; CDR2 reads FQNEAQ (reference sequence). Between the trimmed V and J ends, which lost 10 bases and 2 bases, there was a span of 14 bases. The CDR3 runs to 13 residues. The CDR3 loop reads CAIQQGGQETQYF. The CDR3 bases are TGTGCCATCCAACAGGGCGGACAAGAGACCCAGTACTTC.

V gene TRBV30 combines with J gene TRBJ1-2; D unresolved. There are 12 residues in the CDR3. Trimming left V 2 bases short and J 3 bases short, with 7 bases between. CDR1 and CDR2 (germline): GTSNPN, SVGIG (reference sequence). Here the CDR3 reads CAWSRTYYGYTF. The DNA of the CDR3 is TGTGCCTGGAGTCGAACATACTATGGCTACACCTTC.

The chain has TRBV2 and TRBJ2-5; D is possibly TRBD2 (6 bases). The germline V gene has CDR1 SNHLY and CDR2 FYNNEI. The CDR3 has 14 residues. V lost 4 bases and J lost 2, with 11 bases in between. CDR3 bases: TGTGCCAGCAGTGTGGGGCGGGGACAAGAGACCCAGTACTTC. Translated, it gives CASSVGRGQETQYF.

CDR3 in amino acids: CASSLRGIGTDTQYF. The DNA of the CDR3 is TGCGCCAGCAGCTTGAGGGGTATTGGTACAGATACGCAGTATTTT. The chain carries TRBV5-1 and TRBJ2-3, with D perhaps matching TRBD1 (5 bases). Germline-derived CDR1 and CDR2 are SGHRS and YFSETQ. The CDR3 consists of 15 residues. The V gene lost 1 base and the J gene lost 3 bases, with 12 bases spanning the gap.

The V and J genes are TRBV9 and TRBJ1-3; 8 nucleotides align to TRBD1. The CDR3 totals 18 residues. Germline loops: CDR1 SGDLS, CDR2 YYNGEE. V lost 0 bases and J lost 1; bases outside the gene matches: 9. The CDR3 DNA sequence: TGTGCCAGCAGCGTAGGGACAGGGAGGTTGGGGTCTGGAAACACCATATATTTT. Its protein is CASSVGTGRLGSGNTIYF. The full variable domain, its missing parts supplied by reference TRBV9 and TRBJ1-3, is DSGVTQTPKHLITATGQRVTLRCSPRSGDLSVYWYQQSLDQGLQFLIQYYNGEERAKGNILERFSAQQFPDLHSELNLSSLELGDSALYFCASSVGTGRLGSGNTIYFGEGSWLTVV.

The gene calls are TRBV9 and TRBJ1-6, with D possibly being TRBD1 (5 bases). Germline values: CDR1 SGDLS, CDR2 YYNGEE. The V gene lost 3 bases and the J gene lost 5 bases, with 15 bases spanning the gap. CDR3 length equals 16 residues. CDR3 in amino acids: CASSATGTADNSPLHF. CDR3 in DNA: TGTGCCAGCAGCGCCACTGGGACGGCGGATAATTCACCCCTCCACTTT.

The chain joins TRBV5-1 to TRBJ2-6; TRBD2 matches 7 bases. Germline lookup yields CDR1 SGHRS and CDR2 YFSETQ. The CDR3 runs to 16 residues. J lost 3 bases, V lost 4 bases, and 7 bases had no gene match. The CDR3 region is CASSPKGGDGANVLTF. DNA of the CDR3: TGCGCCAGCAGCCCAAAGGGAGGGGATGGGGCCAACGTCCTGACTTTC.

CDR3 in amino acids: CASSVYRDASYNSPLHF. The CDR3 DNA reads as TGTGCCAGCAGCGTGTACAGGGATGCTTCCTATAATTCACCCCTCCACTTT. The chain uses TRBV9 and TRBJ1-6, with D possibly TRBD1 on 6 matching bases. This CDR3 is built from 17 residues. The V end was cut by 2 bases, the J end by 1 base, with 13 bases between. CDR1 is SGDLS and CDR2 is YYNGEE in the germline V gene.

The chain recombines TRBV6-6 with TRBJ1-4; D call uncertain. Trimming cost V 5 bases and J 0 bases, with 10 bases left between them. CDR3 length: 15 amino acids. Per germline, CDR1 MNHNY and CDR2 SVGAGI (reference sequence). The DNA of the CDR3 is TGTGCCAGCAGTATGGACGGGGCAACTAATGAAAAACTGTTTTTT. This sequence encodes CASSMDGATNEKLFF.

This chain uses TRBV7-2 with TRBJ1-2, with 7 bases aligning to TRBD1. Germline trimming cut 5 bases from V and 5 bases from J; bases unmatched to any gene: 8. The CDR3 runs to 14 residues. Germline V gene lookup returns CDR1 SGHTA and CDR2 FQGNSA. The CDR3 sequence is CASSKGTVSYGYTF. The CDR3 bases are TGTGCCAGCAGCAAAGGGACAGTCTCGTATGGCTACACCTTC.

The chain carries TRBV6-5 and TRBJ1-6, with D tentatively TRBD1 (5 bases). The CDR3 is 14 residues long. The V end lost 7 bases, the J end lost 10 bases, and 17 bases lay between the germline ends. CDR1 is MNHEY, CDR2 SVGAGI, per germline. The CDR3 here is CASTPGGSWSPLHF. For the CDR3, the DNA is TGTGCCAGCACCCCCGGGGGTAGTTGGTCACCCCTCCACTTT.

The V gene is TRBV5-4, the J gene TRBJ2-7; tentatively, D is TRBD1 (5 bases). V was clipped by 3 bases and J by 3 bases, with 16 bases between them. The CDR3 extends over 15 amino acids. The germline V gene encodes CDR1 SGHNT and CDR2 YYREEE (reference sequence). CDR3 nucleotides: TGTGCCAGCAGCTCGCTAAAAAGGGGCCTCTACGAGCAGTACGTC. This encodes CASSSLKRGLYEQYV.

The chain has TRBV5-1 and TRBJ2-5; 11 bases line up with TRBD2. CDR3 size: 16 residues. V dropped 0 bases and J dropped 1; count of bases not matched to a gene: 2. CDR1 is SGHRS and CDR2 is YFSETQ in the germline V gene. The CDR3 DNA follows: TGCGCCAGCAGCTTGGACCTAGCGGGGGGCCAAGAGACCCAGTACTTC. Amino acid sequence: CASSLDLAGGQETQYF.

The chain recombines TRBV7-3 with TRBJ1-5; a possible D gene is TRBD1 (5 bases). Trimming stripped 8 bases from V and 0 bases from J, with 8 bases between. This CDR3 has 13 residues. Per the germline V gene, CDR1 is SGHTA and CDR2 is FQGTGA. This CDR3 reads CASARGSNQPQHF. The CDR3 DNA reads as TGTGCCAGCGCAAGGGGTAGCAATCAGCCCCAGCATTTT.

The chain couples TRBV6-5 to TRBJ2-2; 9 bases are a match to TRBD1. This CDR3 contains 15 residues. The V gene end was trimmed by 5 bases and the J gene end by 1 base; junction bases not matched to a gene: 2. The V gene's germline CDR1 is MNHEY and CDR2 SVGAGI. Here the CDR3 reads CASSTDRGNTGELFF. The DNA for the CDR3 is TGTGCCAGCAGTACGGACAGGGGGAACACCGGGGAGCTGTTTTTT.

The chain employs TRBV23-1 and TRBJ1-1; TRBD1 aligns across 7 bases. TRBV23-1 is labeled an ORF, and its function is uncertain. V lost 5 bases and J lost 4; bases outside the gene matches: 7. The CDR3 is 14 residues long. CDR3 region: CASSSGGLGTEAFF. In DNA form, the CDR3 reads TGCGCCAGCAGTTCAGGGGGATTAGGCACTGAAGCTTTCTTT.

The gene calls are TRBV28 and TRBJ1-3, with D maybe TRBD1 (6 bases). The V gene's germline CDR1 is MDHEN and CDR2 SYDVKM. The V end lost 6 bases, the J end lost 4 bases, and 16 bases lay between the germline ends. This CDR3 comprises 15 residues. The CDR3 nucleotides read TGTGCCAGCAGCGAACCGCAGGGGTTAGGAAACACCATATATTTT. It translates to CASSEPQGLGNTIYF.

The chain recombines TRBV12-3 or TRBV12-4 with TRBJ1-6; D gene ambiguous. The V and J ends lost 3 bases and 6 bases respectively, with 3 bases between them. The CDR3 consists of 12 residues. The CDR3 loop is CASSFLNSPLHF. As DNA, the CDR3 is TGTGCCAGCAGTTTTCTTAATTCACCCCTCCACTTT.

This clone appeared a few times. The chain has TRBV14 and TRBJ1-6, with D uncertain. The CDR3 totals 14 residues. The germline CDR1 and CDR2 sequences are SGHDN and FVKESK. Trimming pared 4 bases from V and 7 bases from J, leaving 11 bases between. The CDR3 region is CASSPRAANSPLHF. The DNA of the CDR3 is TGTGCCAGCAGCCCCCGGGCCGCAAATTCACCCCTCCACTTT.

The chain joins TRBV9 to TRBJ1-2; D is unclear. The germline V gene encodes CDR1 SGDLS and CDR2 YYNGEE. Trimming shortened V by 0 bases and J by 8 bases, and 11 bases separated the two germline ends. The CDR3 has 13 amino acids. CDR3 sequence (DNA): TGTGCCAGCAGCGTAGGACCCAACGACGGCTACACCTTC. Its translation: CASSVGPNDGYTF.